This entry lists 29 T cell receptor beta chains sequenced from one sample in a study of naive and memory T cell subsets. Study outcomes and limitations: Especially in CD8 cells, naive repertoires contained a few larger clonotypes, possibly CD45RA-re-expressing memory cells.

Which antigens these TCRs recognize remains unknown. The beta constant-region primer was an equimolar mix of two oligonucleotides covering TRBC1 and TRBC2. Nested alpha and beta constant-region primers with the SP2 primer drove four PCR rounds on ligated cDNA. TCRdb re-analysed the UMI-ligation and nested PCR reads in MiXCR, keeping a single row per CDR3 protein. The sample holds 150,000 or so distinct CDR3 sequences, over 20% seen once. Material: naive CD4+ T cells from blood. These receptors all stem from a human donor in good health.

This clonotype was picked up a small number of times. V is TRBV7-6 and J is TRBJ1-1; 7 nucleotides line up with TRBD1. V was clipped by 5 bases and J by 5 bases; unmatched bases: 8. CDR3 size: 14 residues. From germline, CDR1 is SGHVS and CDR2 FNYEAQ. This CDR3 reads CASSTGVGGTEAFF. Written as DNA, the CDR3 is TGTGCCAGCAGCACAGGGGTGGGGGGGACTGAAGCTTTCTTT.

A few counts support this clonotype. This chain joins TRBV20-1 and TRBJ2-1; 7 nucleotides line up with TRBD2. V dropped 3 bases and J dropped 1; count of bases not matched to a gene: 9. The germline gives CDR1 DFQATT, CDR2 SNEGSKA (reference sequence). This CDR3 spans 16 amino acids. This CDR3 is CSARDSAGTSYNEQFF. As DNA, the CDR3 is TGCAGTGCTAGGGATTCAGCGGGGACGTCCTACAATGAGCAGTTCTTC.

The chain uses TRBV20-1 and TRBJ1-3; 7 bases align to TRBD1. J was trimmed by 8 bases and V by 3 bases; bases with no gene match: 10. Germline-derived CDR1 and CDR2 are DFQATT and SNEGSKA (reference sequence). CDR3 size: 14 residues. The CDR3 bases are TGCAGTGCTAGCGAGGGGACAGCCCAAGACACCATATATTTT. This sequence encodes CSASEGTAQDTIYF.

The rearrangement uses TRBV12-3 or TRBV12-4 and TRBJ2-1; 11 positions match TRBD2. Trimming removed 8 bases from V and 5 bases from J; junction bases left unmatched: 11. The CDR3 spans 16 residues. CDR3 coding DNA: TGTGCCAGCTCAAAACCGGGACTAGCGGTGAACAATGAGCAGTTCTTC. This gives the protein CASSKPGLAVNNEQFF.

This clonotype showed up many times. CDR3 sequence reads: CSATRYRVSSETQYF. The CDR3 coding sequence is TGCAGTGCTACTCGATATCGGGTTAGCTCAGAGACCCAGTACTTC. V usage is TRBV20-1 and J usage is TRBJ2-5; D is uncertain. The CDR3 has 15 residues. CDR1 is DFQATT, CDR2 SNEGSKA, per germline (reference sequence). V dropped 4 bases and J dropped 4 bases, with 19 bases sitting between them.

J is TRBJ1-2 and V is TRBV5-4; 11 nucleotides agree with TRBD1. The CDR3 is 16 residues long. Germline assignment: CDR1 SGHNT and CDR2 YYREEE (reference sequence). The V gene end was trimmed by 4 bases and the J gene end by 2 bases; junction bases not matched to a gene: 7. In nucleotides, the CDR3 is TGTGCCAGCAGCCCTACGGGGACAGGGGGGAACTATGGCTACACCTTC. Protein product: CASSPTGTGGNYGYTF.

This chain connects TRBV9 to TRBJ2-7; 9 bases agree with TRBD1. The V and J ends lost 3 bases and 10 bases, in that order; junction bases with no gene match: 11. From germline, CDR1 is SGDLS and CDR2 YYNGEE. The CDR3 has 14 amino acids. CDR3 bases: TGTGCCAGCAGCGCCAGGGGACAGGGTCCTCCTCAGTACTTC. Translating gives CASSARGQGPPQYF.

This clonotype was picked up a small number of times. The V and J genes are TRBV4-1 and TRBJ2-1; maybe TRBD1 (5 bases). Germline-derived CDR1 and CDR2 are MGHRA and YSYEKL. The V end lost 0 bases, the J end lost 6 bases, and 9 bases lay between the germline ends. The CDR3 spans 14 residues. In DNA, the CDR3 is TGCGCCAGCAGCCAAGATAGGGGCCGCAATGAGCAGTTCTTC. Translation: CASSQDRGRNEQFF.

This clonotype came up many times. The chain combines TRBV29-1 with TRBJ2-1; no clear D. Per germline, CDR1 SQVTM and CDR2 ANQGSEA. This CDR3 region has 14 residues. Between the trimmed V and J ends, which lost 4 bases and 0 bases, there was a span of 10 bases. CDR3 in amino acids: CSVVSQHSYNEQFF. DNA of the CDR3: TGCAGCGTTGTCTCACAGCACTCCTACAATGAGCAGTTCTTC.

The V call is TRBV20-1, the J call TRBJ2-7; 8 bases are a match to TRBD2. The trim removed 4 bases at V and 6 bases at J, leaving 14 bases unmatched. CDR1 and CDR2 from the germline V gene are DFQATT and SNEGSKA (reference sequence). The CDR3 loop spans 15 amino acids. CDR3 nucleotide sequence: TGCAGTGCTAAAAGCGGGAGCGGCTTAATCTCCGAGCAGTACTTC. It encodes CSAKSGSGLISEQYF.

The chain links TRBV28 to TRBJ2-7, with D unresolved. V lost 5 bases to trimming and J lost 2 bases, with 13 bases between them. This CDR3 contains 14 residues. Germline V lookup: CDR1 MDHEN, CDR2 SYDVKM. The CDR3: CASSVLAPTYEQYF. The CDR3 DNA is TGTGCCAGCAGTGTCCTTGCACCCACCTACGAGCAGTACTTC.

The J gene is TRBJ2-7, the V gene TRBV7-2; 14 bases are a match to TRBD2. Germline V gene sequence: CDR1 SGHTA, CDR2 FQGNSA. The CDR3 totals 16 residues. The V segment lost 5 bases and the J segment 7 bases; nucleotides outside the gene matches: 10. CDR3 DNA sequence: TGTGCCAGCAGCCCGCAGACTAGCGGGAGGGGCGGGGAGCAGTACTTC. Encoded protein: CASSPQTSGRGGEQYF.

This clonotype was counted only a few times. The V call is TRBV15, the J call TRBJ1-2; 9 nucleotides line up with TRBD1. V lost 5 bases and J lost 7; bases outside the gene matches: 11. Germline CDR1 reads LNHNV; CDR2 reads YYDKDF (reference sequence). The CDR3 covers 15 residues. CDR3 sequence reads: CATSQLIGQGTGYTF. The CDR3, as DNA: TGTGCCACCAGCCAGCTGATAGGACAGGGGACTGGCTACACCTTC.

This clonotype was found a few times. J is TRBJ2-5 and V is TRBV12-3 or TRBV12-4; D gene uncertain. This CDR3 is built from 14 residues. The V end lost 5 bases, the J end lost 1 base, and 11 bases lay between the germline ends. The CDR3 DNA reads TGTGCCAGCAGTAATGACGCAGTCCAAGAGACCCAGTACTTC. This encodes CASSNDAVQETQYF.

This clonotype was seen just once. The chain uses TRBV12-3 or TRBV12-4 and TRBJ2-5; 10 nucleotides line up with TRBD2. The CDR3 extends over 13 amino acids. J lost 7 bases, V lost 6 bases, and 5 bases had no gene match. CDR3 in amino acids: CASSLAGEVTQYF. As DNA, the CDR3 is TGTGCCAGCAGCCTAGCGGGAGAGGTGACCCAGTACTTC.

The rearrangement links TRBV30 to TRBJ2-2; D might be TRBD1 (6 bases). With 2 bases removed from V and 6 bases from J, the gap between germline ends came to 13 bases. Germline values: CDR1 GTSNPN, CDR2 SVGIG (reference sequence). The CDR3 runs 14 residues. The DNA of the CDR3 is TGTGCCTGGAGTCTTTTATCAGGGGCCGGGGAGCTGTTTTTT. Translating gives CAWSLLSGAGELFF.

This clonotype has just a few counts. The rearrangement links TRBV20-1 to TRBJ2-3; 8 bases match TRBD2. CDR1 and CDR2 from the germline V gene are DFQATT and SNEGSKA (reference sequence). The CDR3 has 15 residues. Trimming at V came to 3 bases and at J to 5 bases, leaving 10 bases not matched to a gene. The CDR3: CSARSERGRRDTQYF. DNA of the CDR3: TGCAGTGCTAGGTCCGAGCGGGGGAGGAGAGATACGCAGTATTTT.

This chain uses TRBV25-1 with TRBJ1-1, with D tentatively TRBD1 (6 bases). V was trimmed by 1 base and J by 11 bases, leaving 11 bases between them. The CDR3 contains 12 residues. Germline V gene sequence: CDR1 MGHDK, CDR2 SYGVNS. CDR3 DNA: TGTGCCAGCAGTGAATTGGGGGCCCGGGCTTTCTTT. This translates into CASSELGARAFF.

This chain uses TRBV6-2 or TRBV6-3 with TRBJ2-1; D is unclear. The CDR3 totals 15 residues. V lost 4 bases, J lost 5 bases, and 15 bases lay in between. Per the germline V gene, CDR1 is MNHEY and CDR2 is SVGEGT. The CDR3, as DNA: TGTGCCAGCAGTTCTAGAGCCACCCCTCACAATGAGCAGTTCTTC. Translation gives CASSSRATPHNEQFF.

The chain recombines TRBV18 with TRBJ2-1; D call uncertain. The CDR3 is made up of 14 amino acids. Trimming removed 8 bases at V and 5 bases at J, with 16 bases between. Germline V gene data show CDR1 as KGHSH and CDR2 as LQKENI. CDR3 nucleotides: TGTGCCAGCCTGTCCTCTCGGCAGAACAATGAGCAGTTCTTC. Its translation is CASLSSRQNNEQFF.

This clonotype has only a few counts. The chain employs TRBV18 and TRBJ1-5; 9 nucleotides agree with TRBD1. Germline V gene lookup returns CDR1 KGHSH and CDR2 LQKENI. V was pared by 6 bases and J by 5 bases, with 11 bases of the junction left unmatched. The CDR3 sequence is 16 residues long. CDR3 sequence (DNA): TGTGCCAGCTCTGGGACAGGGCCGCGCGTGGATCAGCCCCAGCATTTT. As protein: CASSGTGPRVDQPQHF.

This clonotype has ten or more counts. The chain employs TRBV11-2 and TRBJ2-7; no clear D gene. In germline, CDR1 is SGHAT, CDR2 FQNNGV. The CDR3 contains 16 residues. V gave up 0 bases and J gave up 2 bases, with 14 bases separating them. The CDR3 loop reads CASSLDDPLITYEQYF. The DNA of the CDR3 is TGTGCCAGCAGCTTAGACGACCCCTTGATTACCTACGAGCAGTACTTC.

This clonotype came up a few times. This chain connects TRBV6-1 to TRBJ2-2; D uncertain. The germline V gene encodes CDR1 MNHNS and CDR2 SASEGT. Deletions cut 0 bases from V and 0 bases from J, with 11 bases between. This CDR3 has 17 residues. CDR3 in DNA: TGTGCCAGCAGTGAAGCTTGGACGTCCTCGAACACCGGGGAGCTGTTTTTT. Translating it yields CASSEAWTSSNTGELFF.

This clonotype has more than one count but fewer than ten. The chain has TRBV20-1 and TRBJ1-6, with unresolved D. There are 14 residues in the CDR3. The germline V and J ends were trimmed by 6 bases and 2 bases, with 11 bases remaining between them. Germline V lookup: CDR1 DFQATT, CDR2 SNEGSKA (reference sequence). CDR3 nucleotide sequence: TGCAGTGCGTCGAGGGATACCTATAATTCACCCCTCCACTTT. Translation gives CSASRDTYNSPLHF.

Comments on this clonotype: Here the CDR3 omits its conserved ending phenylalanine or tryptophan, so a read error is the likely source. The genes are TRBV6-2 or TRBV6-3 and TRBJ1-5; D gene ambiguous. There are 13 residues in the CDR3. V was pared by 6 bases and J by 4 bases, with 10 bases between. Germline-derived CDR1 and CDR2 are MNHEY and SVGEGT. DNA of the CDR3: TGTGCCAGCAGCCGGGATGTGAATCAGCCCCAGCATCTT. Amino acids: CASSRDVNQPQHL.

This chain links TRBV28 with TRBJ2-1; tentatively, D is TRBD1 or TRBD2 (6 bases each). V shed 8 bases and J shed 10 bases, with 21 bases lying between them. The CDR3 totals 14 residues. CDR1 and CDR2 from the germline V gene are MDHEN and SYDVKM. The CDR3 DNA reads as TGTGCCAGCGGCACTCAGGGGCCCGGGGGCGAGCAGTTCTTC. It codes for CASGTQGPGGEQFF.

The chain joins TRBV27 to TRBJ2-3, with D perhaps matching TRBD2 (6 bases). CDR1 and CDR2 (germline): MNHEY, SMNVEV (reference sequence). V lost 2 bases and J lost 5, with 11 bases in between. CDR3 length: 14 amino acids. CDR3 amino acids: CASSLAGSGDTQYF. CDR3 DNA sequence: TGTGCCAGCAGTTTAGCGGGGTCGGGAGATACGCAGTATTTT.

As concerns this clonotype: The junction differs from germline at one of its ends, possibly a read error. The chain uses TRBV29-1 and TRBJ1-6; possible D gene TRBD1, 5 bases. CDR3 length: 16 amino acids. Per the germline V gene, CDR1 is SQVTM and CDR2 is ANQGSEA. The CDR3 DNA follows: TGCAGCGTCGAAGCGGCCGCGGGGGCCTATAATTCACCCCTCCACTTT. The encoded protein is CSVEAAAGAYNSPLHF.

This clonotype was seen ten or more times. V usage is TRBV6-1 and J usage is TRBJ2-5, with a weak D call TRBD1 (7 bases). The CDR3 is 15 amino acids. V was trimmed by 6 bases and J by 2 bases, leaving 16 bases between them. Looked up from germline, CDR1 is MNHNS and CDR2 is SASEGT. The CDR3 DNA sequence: TGTGCCAGCAGCGCGGGGACAGTCCGACAAGAGACCCAGTACTTC. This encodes CASSAGTVRQETQYF.